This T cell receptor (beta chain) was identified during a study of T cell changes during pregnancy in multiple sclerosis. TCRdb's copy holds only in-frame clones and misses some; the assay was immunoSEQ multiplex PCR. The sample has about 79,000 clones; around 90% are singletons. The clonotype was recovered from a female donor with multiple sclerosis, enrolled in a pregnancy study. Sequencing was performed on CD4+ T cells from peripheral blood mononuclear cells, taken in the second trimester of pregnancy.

The CDR3 region is CASSLWGRGLNYGYTF. The CDR3 DNA is TGTGCCAGCAGTTTATGGGGCAGGGGGCTCAACTATGGCTACACCTTC. The chain is built from TRBV28 and TRBJ1-2; 8 bases match TRBD1. With 0 bases clipped from V and 2 bases from J, the junction kept 5 bases outside the gene matches. Germline CDR1 is MDHEN and CDR2 is SYDVKM. The CDR3 loop spans 16 amino acids.